This T cell receptor (beta chain) was obtained from a study of T cell responses to AZD1222 COVID-19 vaccine. This clone was seen a handful of times. Here immunoSEQ multiplex PCR was the method, and the copy in TCRdb shows in-frame clones only, minus some. The table has approximately 100,000 clones, roughly 89% seen once. Germline loops: CDR1 LNHDA, CDR2 SQIVND (reference sequence). The CDR3 sequence is 13 residues long. V lost 3 bases to trimming and J lost 5 bases, with 8 bases between them. The V and J genes are TRBV19 and TRBJ1-5; D is undetermined. The receptor comes from an adult who received the AZD1222 COVID-19 vaccine. The sample consisted of peripheral blood, taken 28 days after the second AZD1222 dose. The CDR3 region is CASSIRSYQPQHF. The CDR3 nucleotides read TGTGCCAGTAGTATTAGGAGTTATCAGCCCCAGCATTTT.